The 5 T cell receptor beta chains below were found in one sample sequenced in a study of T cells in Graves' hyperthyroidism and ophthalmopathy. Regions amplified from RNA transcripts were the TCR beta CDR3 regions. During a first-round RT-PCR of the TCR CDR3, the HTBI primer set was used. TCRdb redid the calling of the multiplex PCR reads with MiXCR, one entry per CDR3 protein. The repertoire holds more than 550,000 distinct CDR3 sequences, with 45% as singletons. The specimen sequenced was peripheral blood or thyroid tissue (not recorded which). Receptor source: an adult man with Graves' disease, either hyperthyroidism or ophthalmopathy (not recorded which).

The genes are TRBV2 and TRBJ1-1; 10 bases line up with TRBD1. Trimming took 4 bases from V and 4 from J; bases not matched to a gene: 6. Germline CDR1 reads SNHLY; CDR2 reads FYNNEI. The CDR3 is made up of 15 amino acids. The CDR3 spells CASSVTGGWGTEAFF. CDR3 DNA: TGTGCCAGCAGTGTGACAGGGGGCTGGGGCACTGAAGCTTTCTTT.

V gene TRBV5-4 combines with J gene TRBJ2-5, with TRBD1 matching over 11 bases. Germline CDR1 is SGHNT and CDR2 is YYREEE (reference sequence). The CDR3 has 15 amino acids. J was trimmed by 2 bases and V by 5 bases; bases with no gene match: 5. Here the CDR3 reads CASSRDRGVQETQYF. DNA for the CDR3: TGTGCCAGCAGTCGGGACAGGGGGGTGCAAGAGACCCAGTACTTC.

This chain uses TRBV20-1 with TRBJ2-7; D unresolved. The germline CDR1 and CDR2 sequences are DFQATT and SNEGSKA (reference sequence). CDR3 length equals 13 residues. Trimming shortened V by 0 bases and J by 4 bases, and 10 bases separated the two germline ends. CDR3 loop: CSARDLSSYEQYF. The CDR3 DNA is TGCAGTGCTAGAGATCTTAGCTCGTACGAGCAGTACTTC.

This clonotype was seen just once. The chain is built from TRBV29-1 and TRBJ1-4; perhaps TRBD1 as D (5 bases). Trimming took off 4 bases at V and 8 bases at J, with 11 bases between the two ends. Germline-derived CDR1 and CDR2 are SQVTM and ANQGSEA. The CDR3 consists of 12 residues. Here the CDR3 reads CSVAGMGEKLFF. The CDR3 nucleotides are TGCAGCGTTGCAGGGATGGGCGAAAAACTGTTTTTT.

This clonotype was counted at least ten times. The chain's CDR3 is CASSFPGTEAFF. The CDR3 DNA follows: TGTGCCAGCAGCTTTCCGGGCACTGAAGCTTTCTTT. The V and J genes are TRBV7-9 and TRBJ1-1; D call uncertain. CDR3 length: 12 residues. The V and J ends lost 3 bases and 4 bases respectively, with 6 bases between them. Germline CDR1 and CDR2: SEHNR and FQNEAQ (reference sequence).